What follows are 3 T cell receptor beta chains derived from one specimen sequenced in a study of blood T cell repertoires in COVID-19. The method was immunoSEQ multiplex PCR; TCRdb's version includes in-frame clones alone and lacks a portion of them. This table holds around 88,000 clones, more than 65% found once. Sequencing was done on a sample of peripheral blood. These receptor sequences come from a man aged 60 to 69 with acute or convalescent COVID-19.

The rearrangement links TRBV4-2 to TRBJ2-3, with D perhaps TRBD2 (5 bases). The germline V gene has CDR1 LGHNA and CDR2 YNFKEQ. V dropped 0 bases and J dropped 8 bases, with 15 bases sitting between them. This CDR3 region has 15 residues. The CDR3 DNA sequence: TGTGCCAGCAGCCAAGAAAGCCTCTCGAGGGTTACGCAGTATTTT. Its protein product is CASSQESLSRVTQYF.

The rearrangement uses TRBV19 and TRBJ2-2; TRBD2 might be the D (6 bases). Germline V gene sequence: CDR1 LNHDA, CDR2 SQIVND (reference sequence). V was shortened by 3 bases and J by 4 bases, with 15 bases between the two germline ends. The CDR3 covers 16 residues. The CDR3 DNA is TGTGCCAGTAGTATCCGGGGAAGGAGGGTCACCGGGGAGCTGTTTTTT. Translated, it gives CASSIRGRRVTGELFF.

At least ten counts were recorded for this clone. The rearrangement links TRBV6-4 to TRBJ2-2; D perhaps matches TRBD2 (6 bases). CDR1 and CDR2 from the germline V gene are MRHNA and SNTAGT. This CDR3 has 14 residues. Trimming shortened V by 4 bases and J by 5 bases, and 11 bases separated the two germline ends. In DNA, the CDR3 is TGTGCCAGCAGTGTGCGGGGCGGGACCGGGGAGCTGTTTTTT. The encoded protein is CASSVRGGTGELFF.